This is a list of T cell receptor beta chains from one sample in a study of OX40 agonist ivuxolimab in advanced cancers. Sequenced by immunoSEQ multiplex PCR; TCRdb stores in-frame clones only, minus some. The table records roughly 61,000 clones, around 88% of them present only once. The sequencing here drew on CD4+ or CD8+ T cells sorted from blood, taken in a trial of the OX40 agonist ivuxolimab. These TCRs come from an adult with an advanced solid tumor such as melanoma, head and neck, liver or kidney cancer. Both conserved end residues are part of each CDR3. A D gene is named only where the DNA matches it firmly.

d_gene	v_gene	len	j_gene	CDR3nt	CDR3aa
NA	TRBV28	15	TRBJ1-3	TGTGCCAGCAGTTCCCCTTTCGGGGGCGGAAACACCATATATTTT	CASSSPFGGGNTIYF
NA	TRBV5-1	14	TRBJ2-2	TGCGCCAGCAGCTTACTAGAAAACACCGGGGAGCTGTTTTTT	CASSLLENTGELFF
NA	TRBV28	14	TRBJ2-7	TGTGCCAGCAGTTTAGGACACCTCAGGAGCGAGCAGTACTTC	CASSLGHLRSEQYF
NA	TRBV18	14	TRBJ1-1	TGTGCCAGCTCACCATCACAGGGCCTTTCGCTCACTTTCTTT	CASSPSQGLSLTFF
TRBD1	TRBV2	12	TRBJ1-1	TGTGCCACGGGACAGGGGAAGACTGAAGCTTTCTTT	CATGQGKTEAFF
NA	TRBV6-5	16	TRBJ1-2	TGTGCCAGCAGTTACCCGACTTCCGGACGCAGCTATGGCTACACCTTC	CASSYPTSGRSYGYTF
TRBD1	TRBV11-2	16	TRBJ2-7	TGTGCCAGCAGCTCCTTAAAGGGACAGGGAGAGTACGAGCAGTACTTC	CASSSLKGQGEYEQYF
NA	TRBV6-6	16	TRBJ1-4	TGTGCCAGCGCCCGCGGACACAAGGCAACTAATGAAAAACTGTTTTTT	CASARGHKATNEKLFF
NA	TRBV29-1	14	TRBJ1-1	TGCAGCGTTGGTTCGGGGCTTGGGGGCACTGAAGCTTTCTTT	CSVGSGLGGTEAFF
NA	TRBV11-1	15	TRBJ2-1	TGTGCCAGCAGCCCGAGAGGTGGGAGGGGGAATGAGCAGTTCTTC	CASSPRGGRGNEQFF
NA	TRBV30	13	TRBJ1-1	TGTGCCTGGACAGTGGATATGAACACTGAAGCTTTCTTT	CAWTVDMNTEAFF
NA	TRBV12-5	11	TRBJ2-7	TGTGCTAGTGGTTTGGCCGGTGAGCAGTACTTC	CASGLAGEQYF
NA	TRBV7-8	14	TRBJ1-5	TGTGCCAGCAGCCCGGCCTTGGGCAATCAGCCCCAGCATTTT	CASSPALGNQPQHF